Following are 20 T cell receptor beta chains from one sample sequenced in a study of control samples from healthy donors and cancer patients. Profiling relied on immunoSEQ multiplex PCR, and the TCRdb table lists in-frame clones only, not all of them. The sample lists roughly 170,000 clones; 88% were seen once. The sequencing sample was made of blood. The source of these receptors is a woman aged 25 to 39 in good health.

The rearrangement links TRBV7-9 to TRBJ1-3; 7 bases line up with TRBD1. The CDR3 is 16 residues long. Trimming cost V 5 bases and J 0 bases; bases outside gene matches: 7. The germline V gene encodes CDR1 SEHNR and CDR2 FQNEAQ (reference sequence). This chain's CDR3 is CASSTTQGRSGNTIYF. CDR3 sequence (DNA): TGTGCCAGCAGCACGACACAGGGGCGCTCTGGAAACACCATATATTTT.

The CDR3 reads CASSQDWRAIGQFF. In nucleotides, the CDR3 is TGTGCCAGCAGCCAAGATTGGCGGGCGATCGGGCAGTTCTTC. The chain uses TRBV3-1 (or the pseudogene TRBV3-2) and TRBJ2-1, with TRBD2 as a possible D gene (5 bases). The CDR3 extends over 14 amino acids. Germline loops: CDR1 LGHDT, CDR2 YNNKEL (reference sequence). Trimming took off 0 bases at V and 12 bases at J, with 15 bases between the two ends.

The V gene is TRBV2, the J gene TRBJ1-1; D is uncertain. The CDR3 contains 14 residues. V was cut by 7 bases and J by 4 bases, with 16 bases left in between. In germline, CDR1 is SNHLY, CDR2 FYNNEI. The CDR3 loop reads CASTSRGISTEAFF. For the CDR3, the DNA is TGTGCCAGCACCTCAAGAGGGATTAGCACTGAAGCTTTCTTT.

V is TRBV3-1 (or the pseudogene TRBV3-2) and J is TRBJ1-4; 7 bases are a match to TRBD1. V shed 1 base, J shed 0 bases, and the junction held 8 bases outside the gene matches. The CDR3 covers 18 residues. Germline V gives CDR1 LGHDT, CDR2 YNNKEL (reference sequence). The CDR3 region has the DNA TGTGCCAGCAGCCAAGGTCGGGACAGACTAGCAACTAATGAAAAACTGTTTTTT. It yields the protein CASSQGRDRLATNEKLFF.

This chain joins TRBV7-2 and TRBJ1-1, with D maybe TRBD1 (5 bases). CDR1 is SGHTA and CDR2 is FQGNSA in the germline V gene. The CDR3 runs 15 residues. V was cut by 5 bases and J by 4 bases, with 17 bases left in between. Here the CDR3 DNA reads TGTGCCAGCAGCCCTAAGCGCGGGGGTAGCACTGAAGCTTTCTTT. Its translation: CASSPKRGGSTEAFF.

The genes are TRBV20-1 and TRBJ1-5; D unresolved. Between the trimmed V and J ends, which lost 1 base and 7 bases, there was a span of 5 bases. The CDR3 has 11 residues. CDR1 DFQATT and CDR2 SNEGSKA come from the germline V gene (reference sequence). CDR3 protein: CSARVGQPQHF. The CDR3 DNA follows: TGCAGTGCTAGAGTAGGGCAGCCCCAGCATTTT.

This clone was seen once. This chain links TRBV5-1 with TRBJ1-1, with a possible D match to TRBD1 (6 bases). With 4 bases removed from V and 1 base from J, the gap between germline ends came to 11 bases. The V gene's germline CDR1 is SGHRS and CDR2 YFSETQ. The CDR3 is made up of 14 amino acids. CDR3 region: CASSPGAQNTEAFF. CDR3 in DNA: TGCGCCAGCAGCCCAGGGGCGCAGAACACTGAAGCTTTCTTT.

J is TRBJ2-4 and V is TRBV5-1; D uncertain. Germline-derived CDR1 and CDR2 are SGHRS and YFSETQ. The CDR3 covers 15 residues. V lost 5 bases to trimming and J lost 0 bases, with 12 bases between them. The CDR3 sequence is CASREGSLAKNIQYF. The DNA for the CDR3 is TGCGCCAGCAGAGAAGGTTCCCTAGCCAAAAACATTCAGTACTTC.

This chain links TRBV27 with TRBJ2-5; tentative D call: TRBD2 (6 bases). There are 17 residues in the CDR3. The germline gives CDR1 MNHEY, CDR2 SMNVEV (reference sequence). The germline V and J ends were trimmed by 3 bases and 5 bases, with 22 bases remaining between them. In DNA form, the CDR3 reads TGTGCCAGCAGTTTTGGTCCCCCGGGAGAATTAGGCGAGACCCAGTACTTC. This encodes CASSFGPPGELGETQYF.

A note on this clone: Compared with germline, one end of the junction differs, possibly owing to a read error. The chain recombines TRBV7-6 with TRBJ2-1; TRBD2 aligns across 10 bases. The CDR3 length is 14 residues. The V gene's germline CDR1 is SGHVS and CDR2 FNYEAQ. The chain's CDR3 is CASSLAGERYEQFF. As DNA, the CDR3 is TGTGCCAGCAGCCTAGCGGGAGAACGGTATGAGCAGTTCTTC. Full variable domain (missing parts from reference TRBV7-6 and TRBJ2-1): GAGVSQSPRYKVTKRGQDVALRCDPISGHVSLYWYRQALGQGPEFLTYFNYEAQQDKSGLPNDRFSAERPEGSISTLTIQRTEQRDSAMYRCASSLAGERYEQFFGPGTRLTVL.

This clone was seen only a few times. CDR3 sequence (DNA): TGTGCCAGCAGGAATAGCGGGAGTCCCGCAGATACGCAGTATTTT. It codes for CASRNSGSPADTQYF. The chain combines TRBV6-5 with TRBJ2-3, with TRBD2 identical over 9 bases. This CDR3 is 15 amino acids long. CDR1 and CDR2 (germline): MNHEY, SVGAGI. V trimming: 6 bases; J trimming: 4 bases; junction bases outside the gene matches: 8.

The V gene is TRBV18, the J gene TRBJ2-2, with D perhaps being TRBD1 or TRBD2 (5 bases each). Germline assignment: CDR1 KGHSH and CDR2 LQKENI. Trimming shortened V by 3 bases and J by 3 bases, and 14 bases separated the two germline ends. This CDR3 has 16 amino acids. This CDR3 is CASSPDSSLDTGELFF. The CDR3 DNA sequence: TGTGCCAGCTCACCCGACAGTTCACTAGACACCGGGGAGCTGTTTTTT.

This clone was found many times. The V and J genes are TRBV6-2 or TRBV6-3 and TRBJ1-6; no reliable D call. V was shortened by 0 bases and J by 9 bases, with 3 bases between the two germline ends. The CDR3 covers 12 residues. Germline CDR1 reads MNHEY; CDR2 reads SVGEGT. The CDR3: CASSYSGSPLHF. The CDR3 DNA follows: TGTGCCAGCAGTTACTCGGGTTCACCCCTCCACTTT.

The chain couples TRBV5-1 to TRBJ1-3, with a tentative D call TRBD1 (5 bases). CDR1 SGHRS and CDR2 YFSETQ come from the germline V gene. V was pared by 1 base and J by 8 bases, with 10 bases between. CDR3 length: 13 residues. In nucleotides, the CDR3 is TGCGCCAGCAGCTTGTTGGGGGGAGACACCATATATTTT. Amino acids: CASSLLGGDTIYF.

This clone turned up a few times. The rearrangement links TRBV12-3 or TRBV12-4 to TRBJ1-1; no reliable D call. V was clipped by 1 base and J by 6 bases, with 9 bases between them. The CDR3 consists of 13 residues. The CDR3 sequence: CASSLELGAEAFF. CDR3 coding DNA: TGTGCCAGCAGTTTAGAGTTGGGCGCTGAAGCTTTCTTT.

This chain joins TRBV12-3 or TRBV12-4 and TRBJ2-7; D remains unclear. This CDR3 has 12 residues. The V gene lost 5 bases and the J gene lost 4 bases, with 9 bases spanning the gap. Here the CDR3 reads CASSPHGYEQYF. The CDR3 nucleotides read TGTGCCAGCAGTCCCCACGGATACGAGCAGTACTTC.

The CDR3 coding sequence is TGTGCCAGCAGCCAAGAAGGGACCCTGATTCAGTACTTC. Translating gives CASSQEGTLIQYF. The chain is built from TRBV14 and TRBJ2-4; D tentatively fits TRBD1 or TRBD2 (5 bases each). The germline V and J ends were trimmed by 0 bases and 10 bases, with 10 bases remaining between them. Germline V gene sequence: CDR1 SGHDN, CDR2 FVKESK. The CDR3 is 13 amino acids.

This clone was found a few times. The chain couples TRBV7-9 to TRBJ2-5, with D perhaps TRBD1 or TRBD2 (5 bases each). Germline loops: CDR1 SEHNR, CDR2 FQNEAQ (reference sequence). V lost 2 bases and J lost 3, with 13 bases in between. CDR3 size: 15 residues. The CDR3 DNA reads as TGTGCCAGCAGCTTACAGGCCGGGACGAAAGAGACCCAGTACTTC. Amino acids: CASSLQAGTKETQYF. The full variable domain, rest sourced from reference TRBV7-9 and TRBJ2-5, is DTGVSQNPRHKITKRGQNVTFRCDPISEHNRLYWYRQTLGQGPEFLTYFQNEAQLEKSRLLSDRFSAERPKGSFSTLEIQRTEQGDSAMYLCASSLQAGTKETQYFGPGTRLLVL.

This sequence joins TRBV13 and TRBJ1-3, with D uncertain. Trimming removed 0 bases at V and 2 bases at J, with 14 bases between. Germline values: CDR1 PRHDT, CDR2 FYEKMQ (reference sequence). CDR3 length: 17 residues. CDR3 bases: TGTGCCAGCAGCTTAGGTTCCGCTTCGGGAACTGGAAACACCATATATTTT. Its protein product is CASSLGSASGTGNTIYF.

The chain recombines TRBV27 with TRBJ2-3; TRBD1 might be the D (6 bases). V shed 2 bases and J shed 0 bases, with 12 bases lying between them. In germline, CDR1 is MNHEY, CDR2 SMNVEV (reference sequence). This CDR3 is 16 amino acids long. The CDR3 DNA reads TGTGCCAGCAGTTTAAGACAGGCCTCTAGCACAGATACGCAGTATTTT. Protein: CASSLRQASSTDTQYF.